This T cell receptor beta chain was obtained from a study of shared clonotypes between healthy human individuals. The method was immunoSEQ multiplex PCR; TCRdb's version includes in-frame clones alone and lacks a portion of them. The sample records hundreds of thousands of clones, about 98% being singletons. Concerning this clone: Antigen: not known.

Naivety among CD8 cells was defined by CD45RO negativity and positive CCR7 selection, thereby excluding terminally differentiated effector memory CD45RA+ cells. Study conclusions and caveats: The represented genetic and exposure-history diversity was limited by the small number of donors.

V shed 5 bases and J shed 6 bases, with 13 bases lying between them. CDR1 and CDR2 (germline): SQVTM, ANQGSEA. The CDR3 contains 12 residues. The chain employs TRBV29-1 and TRBJ1-1, with D tentatively TRBD1 (5 bases). The sample comprised naive CD8+ T cells sorted from blood. This sequence was found in a man under 40 in good health. The CDR3 loop reads CSVSREDSEAFF. The CDR3 nucleotides are TGCAGCGTTAGCAGGGAGGATTCTGAAGCTTTCTTT.